The 23 T cell receptor beta chains reported below all come from one sample, sequenced in a study of identifying expanded T cells in peripheral blood. Repertoires were generated with immunoSEQ multiplex PCR, while TCRdb's copy carries only in-frame clones and drops some. The repertoire includes about 100,000 clones, 88% of them detected once, and 5.5% sits in the top ten. The sequenced sample consisted of blood. All receptors come from a person between 18 and 75 years old in good health.

The chain is built from TRBV11-2 and TRBJ1-2, with 7 bases lining up with TRBD1. This CDR3 has 14 amino acids. The V gene end was trimmed by 5 bases and the J gene end by 2 bases; junction bases not matched to a gene: 5. Germline V CDR1 and CDR2: SGHAT, FQNNGV. The CDR3, as DNA: TGTGCCAGCAGCCCCCAGGGGGAGAACTATGGCTACACCTTC. Its translation: CASSPQGENYGYTF. Full variable domain (missing parts from reference TRBV11-2 and TRBJ1-2): EAGVAQSPRYKIIEKRQSVAFWCNPISGHATLYWYQQILGQGPKLLIQFQNNGVVDDSQLPKDRFSAERLKGVDSTLKIQPAKLEDSAVYLCASSPQGENYGYTFGSGTRLTVV.

This clone was seen a handful of times. In DNA, the CDR3 is TGTGCCAGCAACCTCCGCGGGGGGAGCAATCAGCCCCAGCATTTT. Residues: CASNLRGGSNQPQHF. V usage is TRBV2 and J usage is TRBJ1-5; TRBD1 is a possible D gene (5 bases). The CDR3 consists of 15 residues. Per the germline V gene, CDR1 is SNHLY and CDR2 is FYNNEI. The V and J ends lost 7 bases and 1 base respectively, with 14 bases between them.

The rearrangement uses TRBV7-9 and TRBJ2-7; 10 bases fit TRBD2. Trimming cost V 5 bases and J 6 bases; bases outside gene matches: 10. Germline V gene data show CDR1 as SEHNR and CDR2 as FQNEAQ (reference sequence). The CDR3 has 15 residues. The CDR3 is CASSQDVLAGVEQYF. The DNA of the CDR3 is TGTGCCAGCAGCCAAGATGTTCTAGCGGGGGTCGAGCAGTACTTC.

This clone was seen only a few times. This chain connects TRBV7-9 to TRBJ1-5; D may be TRBD1 (6 bases). Trimming removed 4 bases from V and 4 bases from J, with 23 bases in between. This CDR3 has 18 residues. Germline lookup yields CDR1 SEHNR and CDR2 FQNEAQ (reference sequence). The CDR3 reads CASSSQLKQGRGNQPQHF. CDR3 DNA: TGTGCCAGCAGCTCCCAGCTAAAACAGGGACGGGGGAATCAGCCCCAGCATTTT.

The chain has TRBV30 and TRBJ1-2; 8 bases match TRBD1. The CDR3 spans 16 residues. The J segment lost 7 bases and the V segment lost 0 bases, leaving 13 bases of the junction unmatched. CDR1 is GTSNPN and CDR2 is SVGIG in the germline V gene (reference sequence). CDR3 in amino acids: CAWSVGTGLALAGYTF. CDR3 bases: TGTGCCTGGAGTGTAGGGACAGGACTGGCCCTGGCTGGCTACACCTTC.

V is TRBV19 and J is TRBJ2-6, with D possibly TRBD2 on 5 matching bases. CDR3 size: 16 residues. Trimming took off 6 bases at V and 4 bases at J, with 16 bases between the two ends. CDR1 LNHDA and CDR2 SQIVND come from the germline V gene (reference sequence). DNA of the CDR3: TGTGCCAGTAGCCTAGCCGGGGAGAGCGGGGCCAACGTCCTGACTTTC. Its protein product is CASSLAGESGANVLTF.

This clone occurred once. V usage is TRBV6-5 and J usage is TRBJ2-3, with a tentative D call TRBD2 (6 bases). The CDR3 runs to 16 residues. Germline-derived CDR1 and CDR2 are MNHEY and SVGAGI. V gave up 2 bases and J gave up 1 base, with 13 bases separating them. CDR3 sequence (DNA): TGTGCCAGCAGTTACGTCCGGCGGAGGGGCACAGATACGCAGTATTTT. Translation: CASSYVRRRGTDTQYF.

V and J are TRBV6-5 and TRBJ2-7, with 8 bases fitting TRBD1. V was pared by 5 bases and J by 2 bases, with 5 bases of the junction left unmatched. The CDR3 has 14 amino acids. Germline CDR1 and CDR2: MNHEY and SVGAGI. CDR3 sequence reads: CASSPGTGPYEQYF. The CDR3 DNA follows: TGTGCCAGCAGTCCCGGGACAGGACCCTACGAGCAGTACTTC.

The chain employs TRBV9 and TRBJ2-1; D call uncertain. Germline-derived CDR1 and CDR2 are SGDLS and YYNGEE. The CDR3 consists of 13 residues. V lost 2 bases to trimming and J lost 8 bases, with 11 bases between them. The CDR3: CASSVGVSHEQFF. Written as DNA, the CDR3 is TGTGCCAGCAGCGTCGGAGTCTCTCATGAGCAGTTCTTC.

The gene calls are TRBV11-2 and TRBJ1-1; weak D call: TRBD1 (6 bases). This CDR3 is built from 15 residues. Per germline, CDR1 SGHAT and CDR2 FQNNGV. V lost 1 base and J 13 bases, leaving 22 bases between the germline ends. CDR3 sequence: CASSLGGDTFRFGFF. CDR3 DNA: TGTGCCAGCAGCTTAGGCGGGGACACCTTCCGATTTGGTTTCTTT.

This clone was seen a few times. The chain links TRBV6-1 to TRBJ1-2, with D possibly being TRBD1 (5 bases). V lost 3 bases and J lost 4, with 21 bases in between. Germline values: CDR1 MNHNS, CDR2 SASEGT. The CDR3 totals 17 residues. CDR3 region: CASSEFGATGLAYGYTF. CDR3 nucleotide sequence: TGTGCCAGCAGTGAGTTTGGGGCGACTGGCCTTGCCTATGGCTACACCTTC.

The V and J genes are TRBV4-2 and TRBJ1-2, with 7 positions matching TRBD1. The ends lost 0 bases at V and 4 bases at J; junction bases unmatched: 11. Looked up from germline, CDR1 is LGHNA and CDR2 is YNFKEQ. This CDR3 spans 17 amino acids. The CDR3, as DNA: TGTGCCAGCAGCCAAGATCAGGACAGGAGAATTCTCTATGGCTACACCTTC. Amino acids: CASSQDQDRRILYGYTF.

The chain joins TRBV29-1 to TRBJ2-7, with 10 bases fitting TRBD1. CDR1 SQVTM and CDR2 ANQGSEA come from the germline V gene. Trimming cost V 7 bases and J 6 bases; bases outside gene matches: 6. The CDR3 has 12 amino acids. The CDR3 reads CSAGQGVLEQYF. In DNA, the CDR3 is TGCAGCGCAGGACAGGGGGTTCTCGAGCAGTACTTC.

The V gene is TRBV5-5, the J gene TRBJ2-1; 11 nucleotides align to TRBD1. The trim removed 4 bases at V and 9 bases at J, leaving 12 bases unmatched. This CDR3 is 16 amino acids long. Germline V lookup: CDR1 SGHKS, CDR2 YYEKEE (reference sequence). CDR3 protein: CASSPKGSDRGLEQFF. The CDR3 coding sequence is TGTGCCAGCAGCCCAAAGGGGTCGGACAGGGGGCTTGAGCAGTTCTTC.

The V gene is TRBV5-8, the J gene TRBJ1-1; possible D gene TRBD1, 5 bases. CDR3 length: 13 amino acids. Trimming took 3 bases from V and 6 from J, leaving 12 bases between them. From germline, CDR1 is SGHTS and CDR2 YDEGEE. CDR3 sequence (DNA): TGTGCCAGCAGCTACGGTAGGGGTTCTGAAGCTTTCTTT. This gives the protein CASSYGRGSEAFF.

V usage is TRBV6-5 and J usage is TRBJ1-2; a possible D gene is TRBD1 (6 bases). V was clipped by 0 bases and J by 4 bases, with 12 bases between them. Germline CDR1 reads MNHEY; CDR2 reads SVGAGI. CDR3 size: 15 residues. CDR3 in amino acids: CASSYSGGASYGYTF. CDR3 nucleotide sequence: TGTGCCAGCAGTTACTCTGGGGGCGCGAGCTATGGCTACACCTTC.

In this sample, this clone turned up once. The chain uses TRBV29-1 and TRBJ2-1; D might be TRBD2 (6 bases). The germline gives CDR1 SQVTM, CDR2 ANQGSEA. V was shortened by 7 bases and J by 10 bases, with 20 bases between the two germline ends. There are 13 residues in the CDR3. The CDR3 nucleotides are TGCAGCGCCGAGGGACTGGTTGTGGGGGAGCAGTTCTTC. Its translation is CSAEGLVVGEQFF.

This chain's CDR3 is CASSYSRASRNTEAFF. The CDR3 bases are TGTGCCAGCAGTTACTCGAGGGCATCAAGGAACACTGAAGCTTTCTTT. This chain links TRBV6-5 with TRBJ1-1; no reliable D call. The CDR3 sequence is 16 residues long. CDR1 and CDR2 from the germline V gene are MNHEY and SVGAGI. V was trimmed by 0 bases and J by 1 base, leaving 12 bases between them.

This clone was seen a single time. The V call is TRBV19, the J call TRBJ1-1; 9 nucleotides align to TRBD1. The CDR3 covers 17 residues. With 7 bases clipped from V and 4 bases from J, the junction kept 16 bases outside the gene matches. Germline V gene data show CDR1 as LNHDA and CDR2 as SQIVND (reference sequence). CDR3 residues: CASIQGTLQGAVTEAFF. The CDR3 region has the DNA TGTGCCAGTATCCAAGGCACACTACAGGGGGCGGTCACTGAAGCTTTCTTT.

This chain uses TRBV6-1 with TRBJ1-2, with 7 bases that match TRBD1. Trimming removed 4 bases from V and 4 bases from J; junction bases left unmatched: 9. The CDR3 loop spans 15 amino acids. The germline CDR1 and CDR2 sequences are MNHNS and SASEGT. CDR3 sequence: CASSGTYGTAYGYTF. CDR3 coding DNA: TGTGCCAGCAGTGGAACCTATGGGACAGCCTATGGCTACACCTTC.

J is TRBJ1-1 and V is TRBV6-1, with 7 bases fitting TRBD1. V lost 7 bases to trimming and J lost 7 bases; unmatched junction nucleotides: 9. The CDR3 has 13 amino acids. Germline V gives CDR1 MNHNS, CDR2 SASEGT. The DNA of the CDR3 is TGTGCCAGCACCACCCAGGGGGTTATTGAAGCTTTCTTT. Protein: CASTTQGVIEAFF.

The CDR3 region has the DNA TGTGCCAGCAGCCCACAGGTGAACACTGAAGCTTTCTTT. Translating gives CASSPQVNTEAFF. The chain uses TRBV7-9 and TRBJ1-1, with a possible D match to TRBD1 (5 bases). V dropped 5 bases and J dropped 0 bases, with 7 bases sitting between them. There are 13 residues in the CDR3. Germline CDR1 reads SEHNR; CDR2 reads FQNEAQ (reference sequence).

The chain is built from TRBV9 and TRBJ1-2, with D possibly being TRBD1 (6 bases). CDR3 length: 17 amino acids. Germline V lookup: CDR1 SGDLS, CDR2 YYNGEE. V was clipped by 3 bases and J by 3 bases, with 21 bases between them. The CDR3 sequence is CASSAQGGGALDYGYTF. The CDR3, as DNA: TGTGCCAGCAGCGCCCAAGGAGGGGGGGCGCTGGACTATGGCTACACCTTC.